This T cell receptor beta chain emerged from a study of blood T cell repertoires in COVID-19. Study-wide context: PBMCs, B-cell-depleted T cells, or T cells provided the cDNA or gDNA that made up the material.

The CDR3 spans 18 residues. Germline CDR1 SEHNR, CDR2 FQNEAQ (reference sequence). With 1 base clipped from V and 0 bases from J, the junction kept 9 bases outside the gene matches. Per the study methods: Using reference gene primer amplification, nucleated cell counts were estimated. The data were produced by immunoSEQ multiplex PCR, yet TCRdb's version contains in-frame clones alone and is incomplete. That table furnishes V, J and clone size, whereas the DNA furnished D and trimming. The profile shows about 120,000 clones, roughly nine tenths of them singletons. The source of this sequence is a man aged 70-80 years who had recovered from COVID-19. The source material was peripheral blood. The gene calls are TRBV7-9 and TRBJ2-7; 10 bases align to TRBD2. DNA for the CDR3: TGTGCCAGCAGCTTAGGCGCTAGCGGGGGCTTGAGCTCCTACGAGCAGTACTTC. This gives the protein CASSLGASGGLSSYEQYF.